A single sample gave rise to the 29 T cell receptor beta chains below, sequenced in a study of ipilimumab plus nivolumab after autologous stem cell transplantation. Clones were sequenced by immunoSEQ multiplex PCR, and TCRdb holds only the in-frame ones, with some missing. The profile shows about 25,000 clones, about 82% of them singletons. The sample was PBMCs, taken in a trial of ipilimumab plus nivolumab as post-transplant consolidation. Every receptor here comes from a male donor with diffuse large B-cell lymphoma.

The J gene is TRBJ2-7, the V gene TRBV9, with TRBD1 matching 7 bases. The CDR3 is made up of 15 amino acids. The germline CDR1 and CDR2 sequences are SGDLS and YYNGEE. Germline trimming cut 0 bases from V and 1 base from J; bases unmatched to any gene: 4. The CDR3 spells CASSVGTGPSYEQYF. CDR3 nucleotide sequence: TGTGCCAGCAGCGTAGGGACAGGACCATCCTACGAGCAGTACTTC.

The V gene is TRBV9, the J gene TRBJ2-3; no reliable D call. This CDR3 has 14 residues. Trimming stripped 6 bases from V and 2 bases from J, with 13 bases between. Looked up from germline, CDR1 is SGDLS and CDR2 is YYNGEE. CDR3 sequence: CASKKDLNTDTQYF. The DNA of the CDR3 is TGTGCCAGCAAAAAAGACCTAAACACAGATACGCAGTATTTT.

The chain links TRBV11-3 to TRBJ2-1; D possibly corresponds to TRBD2 (6 bases). The CDR3 extends over 15 amino acids. Per germline, CDR1 SGHNT and CDR2 YENEEA. V was pared by 7 bases and J by 8 bases, with 21 bases between. The CDR3 DNA reads TGTGCCAGCACCTCCGGGACTCCCTCGGGCCATGAGCAGTTCTTC. Protein product: CASTSGTPSGHEQFF.

The chain uses TRBV20-1 and TRBJ1-2; D gene unclear. CDR3 length: 10 amino acids. The germline CDR1 and CDR2 sequences are DFQATT and SNEGSKA (reference sequence). V was shortened by 5 bases and J by 8 bases, with 9 bases between the two germline ends. Here the CDR3 reads CSALDLGYTF. In DNA, the CDR3 is TGCAGTGCTCTCGACTTAGGCTACACCTTC.

This clone occurred once. This chain uses TRBV2 with TRBJ1-2; 8 bases line up with TRBD1. CDR1 is SNHLY and CDR2 is FYNNEI in the germline V gene. The CDR3 has 16 residues. The ends lost 6 bases at V and 6 bases at J; junction bases unmatched: 15. The CDR3 nucleotides read TGTGCCAGCAGGGCACGGACAGGGTTAGTCGTGGATGGCTACACCTTC. Translation: CASRARTGLVVDGYTF.

This chain joins TRBV7-2 and TRBJ2-3; 8 nucleotides line up with TRBD2. Germline V gene lookup returns CDR1 SGHTA and CDR2 FQGNSA. This CDR3 contains 15 residues. Unmatched junction bases numbered 7, after V lost 5 bases and J lost 3 bases. CDR3 bases: TGTGCCAGCAGCGTGAGCGGGGGAGGAACAGATACGCAGTATTTT. As protein: CASSVSGGGTDTQYF.

This sequence joins TRBV6-1 and TRBJ2-5, with D hard to call. This CDR3 is built from 13 residues. Per germline, CDR1 MNHNS and CDR2 SASEGT. Trimming cost V 4 bases and J 4 bases, with 10 bases left between them. In DNA, the CDR3 is TGTGCCAGCAGTGGGCAAACGGGAGAGACCCAGTACTTC. This encodes CASSGQTGETQYF.

The chain employs TRBV15 and TRBJ2-3, with unresolved D. V gave up 0 bases and J gave up 2 bases, with 12 bases separating them. CDR1 and CDR2 (germline): LNHNV, YYDKDF (reference sequence). The CDR3 has 16 residues. The CDR3 bases are TGTGCCACCAGCAGAGATCGCCAGATACCCACAGATACGCAGTATTTT. This gives the protein CATSRDRQIPTDTQYF.

The chain combines TRBV4-2 with TRBJ1-2; D call uncertain. The CDR3 is 16 residues long. The V gene's germline CDR1 is LGHNA and CDR2 YNFKEQ. The ends were cut back, 0 bases at V and 7 bases at J, with 18 bases in the middle. CDR3 nucleotides: TGTGCCAGCAGCCAAGATTTTCACGCGACAAGCGGTGGCTACACCTTC. Translation: CASSQDFHATSGGYTF.

This clone came up once. V gene TRBV30 combines with J gene TRBJ1-2; 11 nucleotides align to TRBD1. The CDR3 spans 17 residues. The germline CDR1 and CDR2 sequences are GTSNPN and SVGIG (reference sequence). The junction had 10 bases not matched to a gene; V was cut back by 0 bases and J by 4 bases. The CDR3 spells CAWSVRGQGASSYGYTF. CDR3 in DNA: TGTGCCTGGAGTGTACGCGGACAGGGGGCGAGTAGCTATGGCTACACCTTC.

The chain couples TRBV6-1 to TRBJ1-6; D ambiguous. This CDR3 has 14 residues. The V gene lost 4 bases and the J gene lost 7 bases, with 11 bases spanning the gap. Germline V gene lookup returns CDR1 MNHNS and CDR2 SASEGT. CDR3 bases: TGTGCCAGCAGTGGACCTGGGAGCAATTCACCCCTCCACTTT. Translation: CASSGPGSNSPLHF.

The sample holds one count of this clone. The genes are TRBV29-1 and TRBJ2-7, with D possibly TRBD2 on 6 matching bases. Trimming took 4 bases from V and 6 from J, leaving 13 bases between them. CDR1 and CDR2 (germline): SQVTM, ANQGSEA. The CDR3 totals 12 residues. The CDR3 DNA reads as TGCAGCGTTGGGACTATCTACTGCGAGCAGTACTTC. It codes for CSVGTIYCEQYF.

The chain links TRBV18 to TRBJ1-2; D gene unclear. The ends were cut back, 3 bases at V and 4 bases at J, with 12 bases in the middle. Per germline, CDR1 KGHSH and CDR2 LQKENI. This CDR3 is built from 14 residues. The CDR3 reads CASSPPEVGYGYTF. In DNA form, the CDR3 reads TGTGCCAGCTCACCCCCAGAAGTTGGCTATGGCTACACCTTC.

The rearrangement joins TRBV6-6 to TRBJ1-2; the D gene is possibly TRBD1 (5 bases). This CDR3 contains 15 residues. The germline V gene has CDR1 MNHNY and CDR2 SVGAGI (reference sequence). V lost 6 bases and J lost 4, with 18 bases in between. The CDR3, as DNA: TGTGCCAGCAGCTTGACAGAGGTCGGCGGCTATGGCTACACCTTC. It encodes CASSLTEVGGYGYTF.

The rearrangement uses TRBV29-1 and TRBJ1-1; D gene uncertain. CDR3 length: 12 residues. Trimming left V 4 bases short and J 10 bases short, with 16 bases between. Germline V lookup: CDR1 SQVTM, CDR2 ANQGSEA. The CDR3 nucleotides are TGCAGCGTTGTAGAGGAGGCCACGGGAGCTTTCTTT. Protein: CSVVEEATGAFF. The variable domain in full, completed from reference TRBV29-1 and TRBJ1-1, reads SAVISQKPSRDICQRGTSLTIQCQVDSQVTMMFWYRQQPGQSLTLIATANQGSEATYESGFVIDKFPISRPNLTFSTLTVSNMSPEDSSIYLCSVVEEATGAFFGQGTRLTVV.

The chain uses TRBV9 and TRBJ2-5, with 7 bases that match TRBD1. This CDR3 spans 14 amino acids. V lost 3 bases to trimming and J lost 9 bases; unmatched junction nucleotides: 11. Looked up from germline, CDR1 is SGDLS and CDR2 is YYNGEE. The CDR3 is CASSAGDLQGAQYF. The CDR3 DNA is TGTGCCAGCAGCGCTGGGGACCTCCAGGGGGCCCAGTACTTC.

The J gene is TRBJ1-1, the V gene TRBV13, with a tentative D call TRBD1 (5 bases). Trimming removed 6 bases at V and 1 base at J, with 21 bases between. This CDR3 region has 17 residues. Germline V CDR1 and CDR2: PRHDT, FYEKMQ (reference sequence). CDR3 amino acids: CASRFPSGAHPNTEAFF. CDR3 coding DNA: TGTGCCAGCAGATTCCCCAGTGGGGCCCACCCGAACACTGAAGCTTTCTTT.

This rearrangement joins TRBV2 to TRBJ2-5; D is possibly TRBD2 (6 bases). CDR3 size: 13 residues. CDR1 is SNHLY, CDR2 FYNNEI, per germline. Trimming left V 8 bases short and J 6 bases short, with 16 bases between. CDR3 sequence (DNA): TGTGCCAGCGGGGGGATCTTAGGGCAGACCCAGTACTTC. This gives the protein CASGGILGQTQYF.

The V call is TRBV13, the J call TRBJ1-6; unclear D gene. The V gene's germline CDR1 is PRHDT and CDR2 FYEKMQ (reference sequence). The germline V and J ends were trimmed by 3 bases and 6 bases, with 15 bases remaining between them. The CDR3 is 16 residues long. CDR3 in amino acids: CASSLGKGRSNSPLHF. The CDR3 bases are TGTGCCAGCAGCTTGGGGAAAGGACGGAGTAATTCACCCCTCCACTTT.

V gene TRBV19 combines with J gene TRBJ2-1; TRBD1 agrees at 8 bases. Germline assignment: CDR1 LNHDA and CDR2 SQIVND (reference sequence). The CDR3 length is 16 residues. J lost 6 bases, V lost 5 bases, and 12 bases had no gene match. The CDR3 region is CASSPGSGGQGNEQFF. CDR3 DNA sequence: TGTGCCAGTAGTCCCGGATCAGGGGGCCAAGGCAATGAGCAGTTCTTC.

The chain joins TRBV23-1 to TRBJ1-2; possibly TRBD1 for D (5 bases). TRBV23-1 is an ORF, with its function uncertain. This CDR3 is built from 14 residues. V lost 0 bases, J lost 6 bases, and 11 bases lay in between. The CDR3 loop is CASSQSYRTNGYTF. CDR3 DNA sequence: TGCGCCAGCAGTCAATCCTACAGGACCAATGGCTACACCTTC.

This clone was seen only once. The chain recombines TRBV19 with TRBJ1-2, with D unclear. CDR3 length equals 13 residues. Germline CDR1 reads LNHDA; CDR2 reads SQIVND (reference sequence). The V gene lost 10 bases and the J gene lost 1 base, with 13 bases spanning the gap. The CDR3 loop is CATRDSDNYGYTF. DNA of the CDR3: TGTGCCACTAGGGATTCGGATAACTATGGCTACACCTTC.

This chain joins TRBV30 and TRBJ2-1; weak D call: TRBD2 (6 bases). The germline V gene has CDR1 GTSNPN and CDR2 SVGIG (reference sequence). V dropped 3 bases and J dropped 6 bases, with 15 bases sitting between them. The CDR3 consists of 14 residues. The CDR3 bases are TGTGCCTGGAGGCCGGCTAGCGCTTCCAATGAGCAGTTCTTC. This translates into CAWRPASASNEQFF.

The V gene is TRBV10-3, the J gene TRBJ1-1; TRBD1 might be the D (6 bases). Trimming left V 3 bases short and J 4 bases short, with 18 bases between. Germline loops: CDR1 ENHRY, CDR2 SYGVKD. The CDR3 sequence is 16 residues long. In DNA, the CDR3 is TGTGCCATCAGTGACCCGACCCTCGGAGGGGGCACTGAAGCTTTCTTT. It codes for CAISDPTLGGGTEAFF.

This chain joins TRBV18 and TRBJ2-2; D gene uncertain. V lost 8 bases, J lost 8 bases, and 15 bases lay in between. Germline V CDR1 and CDR2: KGHSH, LQKENI. CDR3 length equals 13 residues. The CDR3 loop reads CASLEGRPGELFF. The DNA of the CDR3 is TGTGCCAGCCTCGAAGGGCGGCCAGGGGAGCTGTTTTTT.

This chain links TRBV28 with TRBJ1-2; D is uncertain. Per germline, CDR1 MDHEN and CDR2 SYDVKM. Trimming took 1 base from V and 0 from J, leaving 6 bases between them. The CDR3 covers 14 residues. Here the CDR3 reads CASSLYRTNYGYTF. The CDR3 DNA is TGTGCCAGCAGTTTATACAGAACTAACTATGGCTACACCTTC.

The chain recombines TRBV6-5 with TRBJ1-5; 7 nucleotides align to TRBD1. Looked up from germline, CDR1 is MNHEY and CDR2 is SVGAGI. The V gene end was trimmed by 2 bases and the J gene end by 7 bases; junction bases not matched to a gene: 8. The CDR3 totals 15 residues. As DNA, the CDR3 is TGTGCCAGCAGTTACGAGGGGGCGAGTGGACAGCCCCAGCATTTT. It translates to CASSYEGASGQPQHF.

This chain connects TRBV6-6 to TRBJ1-2; D call uncertain. This CDR3 is built from 13 residues. Germline lookup yields CDR1 MNHNY and CDR2 SVGAGI (reference sequence). Trimming left V 5 bases short and J 1 base short, with 8 bases between. The CDR3 loop reads CASSRTDNYGYTF. As DNA, the CDR3 is TGTGCCAGCAGTCGGACGGATAACTATGGCTACACCTTC.

The chain is built from TRBV6-5 and TRBJ1-1; D perhaps matches TRBD1 (6 bases). Germline CDR1 reads MNHEY; CDR2 reads SVGAGI. The germline V and J ends were trimmed by 5 bases and 5 bases, with 18 bases remaining between them. The CDR3 has 15 amino acids. DNA of the CDR3: TGTGCCAGCAGTACCTACAGGGTTGCGGGGACTGAAGCTTTCTTT. This sequence encodes CASSTYRVAGTEAFF.